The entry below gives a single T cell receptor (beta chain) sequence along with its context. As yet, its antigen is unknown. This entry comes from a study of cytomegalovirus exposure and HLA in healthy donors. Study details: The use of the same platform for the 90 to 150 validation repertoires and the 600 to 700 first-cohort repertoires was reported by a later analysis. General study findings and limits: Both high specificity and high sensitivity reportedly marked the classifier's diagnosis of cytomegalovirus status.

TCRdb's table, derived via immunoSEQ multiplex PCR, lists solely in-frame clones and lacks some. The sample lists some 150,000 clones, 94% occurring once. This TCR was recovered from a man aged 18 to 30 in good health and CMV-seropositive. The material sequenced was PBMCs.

CDR3 nucleotides: TGCGCCAGCAGCTTGACAGTAGCCTACGAGCAGTACTTC. Its protein is CASSLTVAYEQYF. The chain is built from TRBV5-1 and TRBJ2-7, with D unresolved. This CDR3 comprises 13 residues. In germline, CDR1 is SGHRS, CDR2 YFSETQ. V was pared by 1 base and J by 2 bases, with 7 bases between.